This T cell receptor (beta chain) was documented in a study of identical twins. This CDR3 is 16 amino acids long. The germline V gene encodes CDR1 MNHNS and CDR2 SASEGT. V lost 6 bases and J 4 bases, leaving 18 bases between the germline ends. TCRdb processed the 5' RACE reads anew with MiXCR; each CDR3 protein has one entry. The profile covers some 600,000 distinct CDR3 sequences, with about 7% appearing a single time and 1.6% taken by the ten largest. Another study also made use of these data, one on yellow fever vaccine responses in identical twins.

V gene TRBV6-1 combines with J gene TRBJ2-2; tentatively, D is TRBD2 (6 bases). Sequencing used PBMCs. The receptor was derived from a woman aged 18-30 years in good health. CDR3 sequence: CASSRGTETLTGELFF. The CDR3 bases are TGTGCCAGCAGCCGCGGGACCGAAACACTCACCGGGGAGCTGTTTTTT.